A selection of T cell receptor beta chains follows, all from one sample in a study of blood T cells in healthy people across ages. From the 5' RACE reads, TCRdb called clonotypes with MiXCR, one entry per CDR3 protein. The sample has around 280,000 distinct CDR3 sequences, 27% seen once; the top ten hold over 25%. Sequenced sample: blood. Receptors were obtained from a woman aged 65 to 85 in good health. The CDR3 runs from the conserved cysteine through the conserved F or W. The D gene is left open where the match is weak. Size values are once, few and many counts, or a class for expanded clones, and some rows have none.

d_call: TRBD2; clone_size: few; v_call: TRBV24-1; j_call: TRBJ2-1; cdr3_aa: CATSDPSGLASSYNEQFF; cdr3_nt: TGTGCCACCAGTGATCCCTCGGGACTAGCGAGCTCCTACAATGAGCAGTTCTTC
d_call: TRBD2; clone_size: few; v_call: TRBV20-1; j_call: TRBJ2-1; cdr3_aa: CSASRDYYNEQFF; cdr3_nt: TGCAGTGCCAGCCGGGACTACTACAATGAGCAGTTCTTC
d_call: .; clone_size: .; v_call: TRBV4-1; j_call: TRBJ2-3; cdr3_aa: CASSPFTGTSTDTQYF; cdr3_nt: TGCGCCAGCAGCCCATTTACAGGGACGAGCACAGATACGCAGTATTTT
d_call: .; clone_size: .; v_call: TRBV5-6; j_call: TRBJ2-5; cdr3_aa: CASSIRDQSVAETQYF; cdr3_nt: TGTGCCAGCAGCATCCGGGACCAGAGCGTCGCGGAGACCCAGTACTTC
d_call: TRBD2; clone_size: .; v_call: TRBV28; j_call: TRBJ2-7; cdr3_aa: CASTKGLLGYEQYF; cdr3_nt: TGTGCCAGCACCAAGGGACTACTTGGTTACGAGCAGTACTTC
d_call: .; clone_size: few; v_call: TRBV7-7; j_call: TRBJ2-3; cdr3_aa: CASSLSGGSTDTQYF; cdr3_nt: TGTGCTAGCAGCTTAAGCGGCGGGAGCACAGATACGCAGTATTTT
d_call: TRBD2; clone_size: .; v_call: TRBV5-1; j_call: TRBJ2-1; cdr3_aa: CASSLRTSGGTNEQFF; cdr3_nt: TGCGCCAGCAGCCTCAGGACTAGCGGGGGCACCAATGAGCAGTTCTTC
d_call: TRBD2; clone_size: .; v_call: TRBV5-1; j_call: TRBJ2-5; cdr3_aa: CASSLWASGEYSQETQYF; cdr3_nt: TGCGCCAGCAGCTTGTGGGCTAGCGGGGAATACTCACAAGAGACCCAGTACTTC
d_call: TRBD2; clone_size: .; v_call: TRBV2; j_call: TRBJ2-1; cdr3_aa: CASSLVAGGEQFF; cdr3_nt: TGTGCCAGCAGCTTGGTAGCGGGAGGTGAGCAGTTCTTC
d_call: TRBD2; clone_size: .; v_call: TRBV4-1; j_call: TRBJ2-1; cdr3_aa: CASSQGRTSVLNEQFF; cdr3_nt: TGCGCCAGCAGCCAAGGGCGGACTAGCGTCCTCAATGAGCAGTTCTTC
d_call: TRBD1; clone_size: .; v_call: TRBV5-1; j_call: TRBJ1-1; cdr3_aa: CASSSARDRDNTEAFF; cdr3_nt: TGCGCCAGCAGCTCCGCCCGGGACAGGGACAACACTGAAGCTTTCTTT
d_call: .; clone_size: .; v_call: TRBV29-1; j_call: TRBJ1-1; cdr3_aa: CSVVGALNTEAFF; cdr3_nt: TGCAGCGTCGTGGGGGCGTTGAACACTGAAGCTTTCTTT
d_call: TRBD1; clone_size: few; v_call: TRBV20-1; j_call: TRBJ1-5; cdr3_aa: CSAGLTSRDSQHF; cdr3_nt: TGCAGTGCTGGATTGACTTCCCGGGACAGCCAGCATTTT
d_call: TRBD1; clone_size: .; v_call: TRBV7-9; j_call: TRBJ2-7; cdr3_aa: CASSSEDPGTGTYEQYF; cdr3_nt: TGTGCCAGCAGCTCCGAGGACCCCGGGACAGGGACCTACGAGCAGTACTTC
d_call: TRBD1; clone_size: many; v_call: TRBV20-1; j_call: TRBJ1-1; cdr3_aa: CSASSLQGAREAFF; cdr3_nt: TGCAGTGCTAGTTCCCTTCAGGGGGCAAGAGAAGCTTTCTTT
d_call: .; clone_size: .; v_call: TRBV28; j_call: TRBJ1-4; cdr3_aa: CASSIEQGRSEKLFF; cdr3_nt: TGTGCCAGCAGTATCGAGCAGGGGAGGAGTGAAAAACTGTTTTTT
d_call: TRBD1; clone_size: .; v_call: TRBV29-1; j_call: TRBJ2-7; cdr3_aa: CSVRDRGTYEQYF; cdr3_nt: TGCAGCGTCCGGGACAGGGGTACCTACGAGCAGTACTTC
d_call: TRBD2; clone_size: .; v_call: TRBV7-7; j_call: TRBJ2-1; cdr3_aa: CASSLEAGPYNEQFF; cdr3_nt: TGTGCTAGCAGCTTAGAAGCGGGACCCTACAATGAGCAGTTCTTC
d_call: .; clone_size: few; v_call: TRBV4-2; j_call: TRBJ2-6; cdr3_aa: CASSQDKTGTFAGANVLTF; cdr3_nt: TGTGCCAGCAGCCAAGATAAGACCGGGACATTTGCTGGGGCCAACGTCCTGACTTTC